The 14 T cell receptor beta chains below were found in one sample sequenced in a study of cytomegalovirus exposure and HLA in healthy donors. PCR primers comprised 60 Vbeta and 13 Jbeta primers. Measured with immunoSEQ multiplex PCR; TCRdb has only the in-frame clones, and not every one. The sample includes 100,000 or so clones, approximately 80% of them seen just once. The sequenced sample consisted of PBMCs. All receptors come from a man between 40 and 49 years old in good health and CMV-seropositive.

The V and J genes are TRBV18 and TRBJ2-3; TRBD2 might be the D (5 bases). V was cut by 4 bases and J by 4 bases, with 9 bases left in between. CDR1 is KGHSH, CDR2 LQKENI, per germline. The CDR3 consists of 13 residues. This CDR3 reads CASSRYGADTQYF. The CDR3 DNA reads TGTGCCAGCTCACGATACGGGGCAGATACGCAGTATTTT.

This clone was seen a handful of times. The V and J genes are TRBV21-1 and TRBJ1-5. TRBV21-1 is annotated as a pseudogene. The CDR3 has 15 amino acids. Here the CDR3 reads CASSVAGEGNQPQHF. The CDR3 DNA reads as TGTGCCAGCAGTGTAGCGGGGGAGGGCAATCAGCCCCAGCATTTT.

This chain joins TRBV4-1 and TRBJ1-4, with TRBD1 as a possible D gene (5 bases). V gave up 4 bases and J gave up 6 bases, with 9 bases separating them. The CDR3 is made up of 13 amino acids. The germline CDR1 and CDR2 sequences are MGHRA and YSYEKL. The CDR3 DNA follows: TGCGCCAGCAGCCCGCGGACATATGAAAAACTGTTTTTT. It specifies CASSPRTYEKLFF.

The V gene is TRBV6-5, the J gene TRBJ2-7; D is uncertain. Germline-derived CDR1 and CDR2 are MNHEY and SVGAGI. The CDR3 covers 13 residues. Trimming took off 9 bases at V and 3 bases at J, with 15 bases between the two ends. Here the CDR3 reads CARTTPDFYEQYF. CDR3 sequence (DNA): TGTGCCAGGACCACCCCCGACTTCTACGAGCAGTACTTC.

V usage is TRBV2 and J usage is TRBJ1-1; D remains ambiguous. This CDR3 is built from 13 residues. V lost 7 bases to trimming and J lost 4 bases, with 13 bases between them. CDR1 is SNHLY and CDR2 is FYNNEI in the germline V gene. The CDR3 loop is CASIPEVGTEAFF. DNA for the CDR3: TGTGCCAGCATCCCGGAGGTCGGCACTGAAGCTTTCTTT. Full variable domain (outside the CDR3, taken from reference TRBV2 and TRBJ1-1): EPEVTQTPSHQVTQMGQEVILRCVPISNHLYFYWYRQILGQKVEFLVSFYNNEISEKSEIFDDQFSVERPDGSNFTLKIRSTKLEDSAMYFCASIPEVGTEAFFGQGTRLTVV.

The chain recombines TRBV6-5 with TRBJ2-5; the match to TRBD2 covers 7 bases. This CDR3 is built from 14 residues. V shed 2 bases and J 3 bases; nucleotides not matched to a gene: 3. Looked up from germline, CDR1 is MNHEY and CDR2 is SVGAGI. CDR3 sequence reads: CASSYLGGKETQYF. CDR3 DNA: TGTGCCAGCAGTTACCTGGGGGGGAAAGAGACCCAGTACTTC.

This chain connects TRBV19 to TRBJ2-7, with TRBD1 as a possible D gene (6 bases). Per the germline V gene, CDR1 is LNHDA and CDR2 is SQIVND (reference sequence). This CDR3 contains 16 residues. V shed 6 bases and J shed 5 bases, with 23 bases lying between them. Here the CDR3 reads CASSPTGFSGKNEQYF. CDR3 in DNA: TGTGCCAGTAGCCCAACAGGGTTCTCGGGGAAAAACGAGCAGTACTTC.

This clone has just a few counts. The chain employs TRBV19 and TRBJ2-1; 9 bases fit TRBD2. Losses at the gene ends were 2 bases for V and 5 bases for J; bases not matched to a gene: 7. The CDR3 sequence is 16 residues long. CDR1 and CDR2 (germline): LNHDA, SQIVND (reference sequence). CDR3 DNA: TGTGCCAGTAGTATAAGGCGGGGGGGATCGAACAATGAGCAGTTCTTC. Protein: CASSIRRGGSNNEQFF.

This chain uses TRBV7-3 with TRBJ1-2, with D possibly being TRBD1 (5 bases). Trimming took 2 bases from V and 1 from J, leaving 11 bases between them. This CDR3 is 15 amino acids long. The germline V gene encodes CDR1 SGHTA and CDR2 FQGTGA. The CDR3 reads CASSLGGGINYGYTF. As DNA, the CDR3 is TGTGCCAGCAGCTTAGGGGGGGGAATTAACTATGGCTACACCTTC.

V usage is TRBV7-9 and J usage is TRBJ1-1; tentatively, D is TRBD1 (5 bases). This CDR3 region has 13 residues. Germline V gene data show CDR1 as SEHNR and CDR2 as FQNEAQ (reference sequence). Trimming removed 1 base at V and 6 bases at J, with 9 bases between. CDR3 nucleotides: TGTGCCAGCAGCTTAGTCGGGACTGCTGAAGCTTTCTTT. The encoded protein is CASSLVGTAEAFF. The entire variable domain, with the rest obtained from reference TRBV7-9 and TRBJ1-1, is as follows: DTGVSQNPRHKITKRGQNVTFRCDPISEHNRLYWYRQTLGQGPEFLTYFQNEAQLEKSRLLSDRFSAERPKGSFSTLEIQRTEQGDSAMYLCASSLVGTAEAFFGQGTRLTVV.

The chain has TRBV9 and TRBJ1-1; a possible D gene is TRBD1 (5 bases). Germline V gene sequence: CDR1 SGDLS, CDR2 YYNGEE. This CDR3 comprises 17 residues. Trimming took off 0 bases at V and 0 bases at J, with 15 bases between the two ends. The CDR3 nucleotides read TGTGCCAGCAGCGTAGGTATCCAGGGTCTTGTGAACACTGAAGCTTTCTTT. Its protein is CASSVGIQGLVNTEAFF. Filled out from reference TRBV9 and TRBJ1-1, the complete variable domain reads DSGVTQTPKHLITATGQRVTLRCSPRSGDLSVYWYQQSLDQGLQFLIQYYNGEERAKGNILERFSAQQFPDLHSELNLSSLELGDSALYFCASSVGIQGLVNTEAFFGQGTRLTVV.

The chain uses TRBV28 and TRBJ2-2; TRBD2 might be the D (5 bases). The CDR3 contains 13 residues. From germline, CDR1 is MDHEN and CDR2 SYDVKM. Deletions cut 8 bases from V and 4 bases from J, with 11 bases between. The CDR3 is CASRRGFTGELFF. The CDR3 bases are TGTGCCAGCCGCCGAGGGTTCACCGGGGAGCTGTTTTTT.

V and J are TRBV7-2 and TRBJ2-5, with 12 bases aligning to TRBD2. The CDR3 runs to 15 residues. The germline gives CDR1 SGHTA, CDR2 FQGNSA. Trimming took 4 bases from V and 5 from J; bases not matched to a gene: 5. The chain's CDR3 is CASSSTSGGWETQYF. CDR3 DNA sequence: TGTGCCAGCAGCTCGACTAGCGGGGGTTGGGAGACCCAGTACTTC.

This clone was observed a handful of times. The CDR3 loop is CASSQTVDRGRKGYTF. In DNA form, the CDR3 reads TGCGCCAGCAGCCAAACCGTCGACAGGGGGAGGAAGGGCTACACCTTC. This chain uses TRBV5-1 with TRBJ1-2; 9 nucleotides agree with TRBD1. The CDR3 extends over 16 amino acids. The germline gives CDR1 SGHRS, CDR2 YFSETQ. With V trimmed by 4 bases and J by 8 bases, 15 bases remained unmatched.